Listed below are T cell receptor beta chains from one sample, sequenced in a study of memory CD4+ T cells and cytomegalovirus serostatus. Repertoires were generated with immunoSEQ multiplex PCR, while TCRdb's copy carries only in-frame clones and drops some. The sample includes 46,000 or so clones, under 85% seen only once; the top ten take just over 0.6%. Sequenced material: memory CD4+ T cells from blood. These receptors originate from an adult in good health and CMV-seronegative. Both conserved end residues are part of each CDR3.

15 | TRBJ2-3 | TRBV15 | CATSRTEFSTDTQYF
15 | TRBJ2-7 | TRBV18 | CASSRAGTGVDEQYF
17 | TRBJ1-5 | TRBV15 | CATSRGRTGARDQPQHF
14 | TRBJ2-5 | TRBV10-2 | CASTLVGLRETQYF
16 | TRBJ2-3 | TRBV18 | CASSPMNPDSLDTQYF
16 | TRBJ2-3 | TRBV7-2 | CASSPVAGVGSDTQYF
15 | TRBJ1-2 | TRBV19 | CASRDRGKTNYGYTF
13 | TRBJ2-7 | TRBV6-1 | CASSESRTYEQYF
13 | TRBJ2-5 | TRBV5-6 | CASSLGVQETQYF
13 | TRBJ2-7 | TRBV7-6 | CASSAGGRDEQYF
15 | TRBJ2-3 | TRBV2 | CASSEGRGSTDTQYF
15 | TRBJ2-1 | TRBV7-9 | CASSPPPRLGNEQFF
11 | TRBJ2-3 | TRBV6-6 | CASSYGQGLHF
18 | TRBJ1-4 | TRBV18 | CASSPTLGQGATNEKLFF
15 | TRBJ1-6 | TRBV18 | CASSPRQGNNSPLHF
14 | TRBJ2-7 | TRBV7-9 | CASSFSGFGDEQYF
14 | TRBJ1-4 | TRBV4-2 | CASSQGSANEKLFF
16 | TRBJ1-1 | TRBV6-1 | CASSDYREGGNTEAFF
12 | TRBJ2-1 | TRBV30 | CAWGTAYNEQFF
15 | TRBJ1-4 | TRBV6-5 | CASSPGTGGDEKLFF
19 | TRBJ2-3 | TRBV7-3 | CASSLTGTSGGYSTDTQYF
13 | TRBJ1-2 | TRBV5-4 | CASSGSRNYGYTF
18 | TRBJ2-5 | TRBV12-5 | CASGSLAGGRFSQETQYF
15 | TRBJ2-5 | TRBV7-7 | CASSSTPGPPETQYF
15 | TRBJ2-1 | TRBV5-1 | CASSLGPSSYNEQFF
16 | TRBJ1-1 | TRBV19 | CASVDRGGERNTEAFF
14 | TRBJ1-1 | TRBV6-4 | CASKRDRGLSEAFF
14 | TRBJ2-5 | TRBV7-9 | CASSYGQGLQTQYF
14 | TRBJ1-3 | TRBV9 | CASSSGTSGNTIYF
13 | TRBJ1-5 | TRBV5-6 | CASSRGQYQPQHF
17 | TRBJ1-4 | TRBV5-1 | CASSLVLRGTTNEKLFF
15 | TRBJ2-7 | TRBV9 | CASSVGTSMAYEQYF
11 | TRBJ2-3 | TRBV10-3 | CVGGDTDTQYF
12 | TRBJ1-1 | TRBV5-6 | CASSLGDREAFF
17 | TRBJ2-2 | TRBV5-4 | CASSLDGLAGNTGELFF
15 | TRBJ2-5 | TRBV5-6 | CASSLPRTDQETQYF
13 | TRBJ1-2 | TRBV11-2 | CASSLPDSYGYTF
14 | TRBJ2-1 | TRBV6-5 | CASRRLAGDNEQFF
16 | TRBJ2-5 | TRBV7-9 | CASSSMGFHAGETQYF
12 | TRBJ1-1 | TRBV11-2 | CASSLDRREAFF
16 | TRBJ1-5 | TRBV7-7 | CASSVKMVRGRQPQHF
19 | TRBJ2-3 | TRBV7-3 | CASSSGGGLGLAGTDTQYF
11 | TRBJ1-1 | TRBV6-1 | CASSKTAEAFF
15 | TRBJ1-2 | TRBV19 | CASSFTDLSNYGYTF
11 | TRBJ2-3 | TRBV29-1 | CSGGHGDTQYF